This TCR beta chain was sequenced for a study of T cell responses to AZD1222 COVID-19 vaccine. Concerning this clone itself: What it binds is not known.

J gave up 2 bases and V 5 bases, and 8 bases lay outside the gene matches. The germline CDR1 and CDR2 sequences are LGHNA and YNFKEQ. The CDR3 contains 17 residues. The assay was immunoSEQ multiplex PCR, and TCRdb's table has in-frame clones only and misses some. The repertoire holds 120,000 to 150,000 clones, with approximately 88% as singletons. Broader study findings: Repertoires in all cases were sampled only once the peak T cell response had passed. The study identified only five or six AZD1222 recipients as seropositive at baseline.

The V call is TRBV4-2, the J call TRBJ2-7; 14 nucleotides line up with TRBD2. This clonotype was obtained from an adult in good health. The sequencing here drew on peripheral blood, taken on day 0 of AZD1222 vaccination. Here the CDR3 reads CASSLGTSGRTPYEQYF. The CDR3 nucleotides are TGTGCCAGCAGCTTGGGGACTAGCGGGAGAACCCCCTACGAGCAGTACTTC.